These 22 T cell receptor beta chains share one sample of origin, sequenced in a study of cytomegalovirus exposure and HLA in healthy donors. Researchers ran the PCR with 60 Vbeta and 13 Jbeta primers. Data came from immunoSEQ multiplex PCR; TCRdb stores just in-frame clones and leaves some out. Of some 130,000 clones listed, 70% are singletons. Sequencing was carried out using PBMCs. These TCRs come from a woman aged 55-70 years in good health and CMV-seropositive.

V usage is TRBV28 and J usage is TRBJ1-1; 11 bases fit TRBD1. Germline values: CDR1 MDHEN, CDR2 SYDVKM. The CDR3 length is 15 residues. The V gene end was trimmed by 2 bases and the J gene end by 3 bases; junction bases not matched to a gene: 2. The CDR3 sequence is CASSLGTGGYTEAFF. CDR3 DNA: TGTGCCAGCAGTTTAGGGACAGGGGGATACACTGAAGCTTTCTTT.

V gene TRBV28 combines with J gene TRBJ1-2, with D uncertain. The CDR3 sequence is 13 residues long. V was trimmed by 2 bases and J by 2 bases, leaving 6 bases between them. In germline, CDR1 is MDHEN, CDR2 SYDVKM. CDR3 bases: TGTGCCAGCAGTTTACTACAGAACTATGGCTACACCTTC. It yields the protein CASSLLQNYGYTF.

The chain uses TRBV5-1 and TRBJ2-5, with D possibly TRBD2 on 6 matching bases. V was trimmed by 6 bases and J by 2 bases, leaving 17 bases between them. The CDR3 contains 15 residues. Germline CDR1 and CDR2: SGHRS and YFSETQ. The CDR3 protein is CASNGGHKGQETQYF. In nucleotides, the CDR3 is TGCGCCAGCAACGGGGGTCACAAGGGTCAAGAGACCCAGTACTTC.

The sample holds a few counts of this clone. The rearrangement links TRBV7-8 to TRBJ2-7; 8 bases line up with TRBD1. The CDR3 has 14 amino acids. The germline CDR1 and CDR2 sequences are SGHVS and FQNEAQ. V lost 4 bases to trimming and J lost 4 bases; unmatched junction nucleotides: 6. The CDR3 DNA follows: TGTGCCAGCAGCTCGACAGGGGTTCGATACGAGCAGTACTTC. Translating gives CASSSTGVRYEQYF.

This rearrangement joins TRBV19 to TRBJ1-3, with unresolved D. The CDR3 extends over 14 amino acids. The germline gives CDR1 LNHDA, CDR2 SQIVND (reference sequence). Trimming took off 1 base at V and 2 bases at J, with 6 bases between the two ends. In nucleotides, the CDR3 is TGTGCCAGTAGTATAGGGAGGGCTGGAAACACCATATATTTT. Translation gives CASSIGRAGNTIYF.

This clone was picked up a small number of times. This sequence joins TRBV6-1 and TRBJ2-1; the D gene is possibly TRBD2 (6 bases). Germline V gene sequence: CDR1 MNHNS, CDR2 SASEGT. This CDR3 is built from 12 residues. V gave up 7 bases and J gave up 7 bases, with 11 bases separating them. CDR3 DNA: TGTGCCAGCACTCCGACTAGGAATGAGCAGTTCTTC. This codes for CASTPTRNEQFF.

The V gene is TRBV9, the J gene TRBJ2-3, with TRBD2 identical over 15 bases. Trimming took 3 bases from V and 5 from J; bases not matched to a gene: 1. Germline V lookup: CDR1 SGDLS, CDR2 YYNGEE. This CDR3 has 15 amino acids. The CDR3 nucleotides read TGTGCCAGCAGCGCGGGACTAGCGGGAGGAGATACGCAGTATTTT. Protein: CASSAGLAGGDTQYF.

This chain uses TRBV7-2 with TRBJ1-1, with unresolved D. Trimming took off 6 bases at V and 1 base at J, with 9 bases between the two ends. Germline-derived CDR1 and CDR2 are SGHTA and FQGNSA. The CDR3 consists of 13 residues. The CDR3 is CASSYTANTEAFF. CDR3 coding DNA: TGTGCCAGCAGTTATACAGCGAACACTGAAGCTTTCTTT.

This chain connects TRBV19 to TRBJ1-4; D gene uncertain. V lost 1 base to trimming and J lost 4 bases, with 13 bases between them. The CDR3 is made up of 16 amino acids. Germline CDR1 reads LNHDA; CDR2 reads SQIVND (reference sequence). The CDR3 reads CASSIGVSEFNEKLFF. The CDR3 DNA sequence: TGTGCCAGTAGTATAGGCGTGAGTGAATTTAATGAAAAACTGTTTTTT.

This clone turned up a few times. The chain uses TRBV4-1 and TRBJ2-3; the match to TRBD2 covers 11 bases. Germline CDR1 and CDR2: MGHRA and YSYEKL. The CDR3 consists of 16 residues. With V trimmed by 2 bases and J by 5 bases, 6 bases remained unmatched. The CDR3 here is CASSQTRLAGKDTQYF. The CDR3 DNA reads TGCGCCAGCAGCCAAACCCGACTAGCGGGAAAAGATACGCAGTATTTT.

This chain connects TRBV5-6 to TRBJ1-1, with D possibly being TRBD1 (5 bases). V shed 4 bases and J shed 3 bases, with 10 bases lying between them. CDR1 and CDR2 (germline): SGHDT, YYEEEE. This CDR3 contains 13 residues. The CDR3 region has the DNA TGTGCCAGCAGCCCAGACAGAGACACTGAAGCTTTCTTT. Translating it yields CASSPDRDTEAFF.

For the CDR3, the DNA is TGTGCCTGGAGTATTGACAGGGCTGTGCAGAGCAATCAGCCCCAGCATTTT. It encodes CAWSIDRAVQSNQPQHF. The V and J genes are TRBV30 and TRBJ1-5, with 7 bases matching TRBD1. Germline V gene lookup returns CDR1 GTSNPN and CDR2 SVGIG (reference sequence). Losses at the gene ends were 2 bases for V and 1 base for J; bases not matched to a gene: 11. This CDR3 contains 17 residues.

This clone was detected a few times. CDR3 in amino acids: CASSFLSDTGELFF. For the CDR3, the DNA is TGTGCCAGCAGCTTTTTAAGCGACACCGGGGAGCTGTTTTTT. The chain has TRBV7-6 and TRBJ2-2, with D uncertain. Trimming shortened V by 3 bases and J by 3 bases, and 8 bases separated the two germline ends. Germline values: CDR1 SGHVS, CDR2 FNYEAQ. The CDR3 has 14 amino acids. The full variable domain, with the rest looked up from reference TRBV7-6 and TRBJ2-2, is GAGVSQSPRYKVTKRGQDVALRCDPISGHVSLYWYRQALGQGPEFLTYFNYEAQQDKSGLPNDRFSAERPEGSISTLTIQRTEQRDSAMYRCASSFLSDTGELFFGEGSRLTVL.

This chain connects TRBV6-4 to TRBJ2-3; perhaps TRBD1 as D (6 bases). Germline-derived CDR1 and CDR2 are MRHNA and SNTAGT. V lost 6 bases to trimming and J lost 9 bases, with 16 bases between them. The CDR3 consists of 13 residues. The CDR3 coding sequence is TGTGCCAGCAGCTTAGAGGACAGTACCACGCAGTATTTT. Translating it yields CASSLEDSTTQYF.

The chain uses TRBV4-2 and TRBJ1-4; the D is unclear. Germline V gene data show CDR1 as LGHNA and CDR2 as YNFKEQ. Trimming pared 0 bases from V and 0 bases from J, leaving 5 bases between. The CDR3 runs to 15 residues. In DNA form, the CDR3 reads TGTGCCAGCAGCCAAGATAGCGCAACTAATGAAAAACTGTTTTTT. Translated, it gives CASSQDSATNEKLFF.

This CDR3 is CASSPSGANYGYTF. The CDR3 DNA is TGTGCCAGCAGCCCATCAGGGGCTAACTATGGCTACACCTTC. The chain links TRBV7-9 to TRBJ1-2, with a weak D call TRBD1 (6 bases). Germline CDR1 and CDR2: SEHNR and FQNEAQ (reference sequence). The CDR3 sequence is 14 residues long. The germline V and J ends were trimmed by 5 bases and 0 bases, with 10 bases remaining between them.

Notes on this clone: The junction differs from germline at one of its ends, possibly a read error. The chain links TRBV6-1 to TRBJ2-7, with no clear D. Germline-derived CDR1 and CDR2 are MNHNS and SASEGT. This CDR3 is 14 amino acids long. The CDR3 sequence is CASREGSTPYEQYF. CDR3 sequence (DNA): TGTGCCAGCAGGGAAGGTTCAACACCCTACGAGCAGTACTTC.

CDR3 sequence: CAISESWGTSGSYEQYF. Written as DNA, the CDR3 is TGTGCCATCAGTGAGTCGTGGGGGACTAGCGGCTCCTACGAGCAGTACTTC. The V call is TRBV10-3, the J call TRBJ2-7; 11 nucleotides match TRBD2. The CDR3 length is 17 residues. CDR1 is ENHRY and CDR2 is SYGVKD in the germline V gene. V dropped 0 bases and J dropped 0; count of bases not matched to a gene: 4.

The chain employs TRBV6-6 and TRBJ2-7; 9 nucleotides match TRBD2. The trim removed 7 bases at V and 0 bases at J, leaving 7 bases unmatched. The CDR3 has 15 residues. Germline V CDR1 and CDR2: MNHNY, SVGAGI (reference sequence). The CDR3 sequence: CASTGFSGSSYEQYF. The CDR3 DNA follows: TGTGCCAGCACGGGGTTTAGCGGGAGCTCCTACGAGCAGTACTTC.

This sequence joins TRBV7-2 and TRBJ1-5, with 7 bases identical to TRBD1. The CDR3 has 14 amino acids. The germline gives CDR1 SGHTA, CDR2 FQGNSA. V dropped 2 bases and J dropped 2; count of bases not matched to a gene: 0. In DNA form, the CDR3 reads TGTGCCAGCAGCTTACAGGGGGGCAATCAGCCCCAGCATTTT. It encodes CASSLQGGNQPQHF.

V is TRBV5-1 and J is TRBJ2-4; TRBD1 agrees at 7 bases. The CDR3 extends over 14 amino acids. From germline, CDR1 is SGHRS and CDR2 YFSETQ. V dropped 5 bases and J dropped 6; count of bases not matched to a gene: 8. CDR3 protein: CASSNTGVRNIQYF. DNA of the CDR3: TGCGCCAGCAGTAATACAGGGGTGCGAAACATTCAGTACTTC.

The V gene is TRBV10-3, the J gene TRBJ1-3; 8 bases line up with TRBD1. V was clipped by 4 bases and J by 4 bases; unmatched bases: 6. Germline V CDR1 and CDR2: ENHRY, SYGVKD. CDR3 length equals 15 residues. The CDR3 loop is CAISAPDRAGNTIYF. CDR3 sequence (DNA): TGTGCCATCAGTGCCCCGGACAGGGCAGGAAACACCATATATTTT.